The 28 T cell receptor beta chains reported below all come from one sample, sequenced in a study of T-cell reconstitution after alpha-beta-depleted transplantation in children. Unique molecular identifiers were used in preparing the TCRbeta library. TCRdb independently ran MiXCR on the PCR reads; one entry per CDR3 protein. The table has almost 600,000 distinct CDR3 sequences, 25% to 30% seen once. The specimen comprised PBMCs, sampled before TCRalphabeta/CD19-depleted stem cell transplant. These TCRs come from a boy under two years old with Wiskott-Aldrich syndrome, due to receive a stem cell transplant.

CDR3 residues: CASSPTGTSGNTIYF. The CDR3 nucleotides read TGTGCCAGCAGCCCGACCGGGACCTCTGGAAACACCATATATTTT. The rearrangement links TRBV5-5 to TRBJ1-3; D might be TRBD1 (5 bases). V gave up 4 bases and J gave up 0 bases, with 11 bases separating them. Germline lookup yields CDR1 SGHKS and CDR2 YYEKEE (reference sequence). The CDR3 contains 15 residues.

Only a few counts were recorded for this clonotype. The chain combines TRBV15 with TRBJ2-2, with 8 bases that match TRBD1. The germline V gene encodes CDR1 LNHNV and CDR2 YYDKDF (reference sequence). J was trimmed by 4 bases and V by 6 bases; bases with no gene match: 7. This CDR3 spans 15 amino acids. The chain's CDR3 is CATSPVQGVTGELFF. For the CDR3, the DNA is TGTGCCACCAGTCCGGTACAGGGGGTCACCGGGGAGCTGTTTTTT. The variable domain in full, with the rest retrieved from reference TRBV15 and TRBJ2-2, is DAMVIQNPRYQVTQFGKPVTLSCSQTLNHNVMYWYQQKSSQAPKLLFHYYDKDFNNEADTPDNFQSRRPNTSFCFLDIRSPGLGDTAMYLCATSPVQGVTGELFFGEGSRLTVL.

This clonotype has a handful of counts. The chain has TRBV7-3 and TRBJ2-1; 9 bases align to TRBD1. V was pared by 6 bases and J by 6 bases, with 3 bases of the junction left unmatched. Germline V lookup: CDR1 SGHTA, CDR2 FQGTGA. The CDR3 spans 13 residues. The CDR3 spells CASRQTGGNEQFF. The CDR3 DNA sequence: TGTGCCAGCAGGCAGACAGGGGGCAATGAGCAGTTCTTC.

The genes are TRBV20-1 and TRBJ2-3, with unresolved D. Germline assignment: CDR1 DFQATT and CDR2 SNEGSKA (reference sequence). This CDR3 contains 13 residues. The germline V and J ends were trimmed by 5 bases and 2 bases, with 11 bases remaining between them. CDR3 DNA: TGCAGTGCTGGGCGAACCTACACAGATACGCAGTATTTT. Translation: CSAGRTYTDTQYF.

The chain joins TRBV7-9 to TRBJ2-7; D may be TRBD2 (6 bases). The germline gives CDR1 SEHNR, CDR2 FQNEAQ (reference sequence). Trimming took off 8 bases at V and 1 base at J, with 9 bases between the two ends. The CDR3 runs 12 residues. The CDR3 here is CASGGRSYEQYF. The CDR3, as DNA: TGTGCCAGCGGGGGGAGATCCTACGAGCAGTACTTC.

This chain uses TRBV30 with TRBJ2-3; either TRBD1 or TRBD2 may fit D (6 bases each). Trimming removed 0 bases from V and 0 bases from J, with 10 bases in between. Germline CDR1 is GTSNPN and CDR2 is SVGIG (reference sequence). The CDR3 length is 15 residues. CDR3 region: CAWSVGGRSTDTQYF. The DNA for the CDR3 is TGTGCCTGGAGTGTAGGGGGGAGGAGCACAGATACGCAGTATTTT. The variable domain in full, completed from reference TRBV30 and TRBJ2-3, reads SQTIHQWPATLVQPVGSPLSLECTVEGTSNPNLYWYRQAAGRGLQLLFYSVGIGQISSEVPQNLSASRPQDRQFILSSKKLLLSDSGFYLCAWSVGGRSTDTQYFGPGTRLTVL.

This clonotype was seen only a few times. This chain connects TRBV5-1 to TRBJ2-5, with 9 bases lining up with TRBD2. The CDR3 covers 15 residues. After removal of 4 bases from V and 4 bases from J, the junction contained 8 bases not matched to a gene. The germline CDR1 and CDR2 sequences are SGHRS and YFSETQ. CDR3 sequence: CASSEASGNGETQYF. The CDR3 DNA sequence: TGCGCCAGCAGCGAAGCTAGCGGGAATGGAGAGACCCAGTACTTC. Combining the CDR3 with reference TRBV5-1 and TRBJ2-5 gives the whole variable domain KAGVTQTPRYLIKTRGQQVTLSCSPISGHRSVSWYQQTPGQGLQFLFEYFSETQRNKGNFPGRFSGRQFSNSRSEMNVSTLELGDSALYLCASSEASGNGETQYFGPGTRLLVL.

The chain carries TRBV6-1 and TRBJ1-2; perhaps TRBD1 as D (6 bases). The CDR3 has 15 residues. CDR1 and CDR2 (germline): MNHNS, SASEGT. Trimming pared 6 bases from V and 3 bases from J, leaving 17 bases between. DNA for the CDR3: TGTGCCAGCAGCCCGAAGGGGGGGTATTACTATGGCTACACCTTC. The encoded protein is CASSPKGGYYYGYTF.

This clonotype was picked up a small number of times. V is TRBV7-2 and J is TRBJ2-3; TRBD2 agrees at 11 bases. Germline assignment: CDR1 SGHTA and CDR2 FQGNSA. Trimming removed 5 bases from V and 1 base from J; junction bases left unmatched: 8. This CDR3 spans 17 amino acids. The CDR3 bases are TGTGCCAGCAGCGTCCTAGCGGGAGGAATCGGCACAGATACGCAGTATTTT. Its translation: CASSVLAGGIGTDTQYF.

This clonotype has ten or more counts. The chain links TRBV28 to TRBJ2-5; 10 nucleotides match TRBD2. The CDR3 extends over 16 amino acids. Germline V gene data show CDR1 as MDHEN and CDR2 as SYDVKM. V shed 3 bases and J 5 bases; nucleotides not matched to a gene: 9. The CDR3 nucleotides are TGTGCCAGCAGTTTCCCCCTAGCGGGAGACGGGGAGACCCAGTACTTC. Residues: CASSFPLAGDGETQYF.

This chain links TRBV5-8 with TRBJ2-7, with 7 bases aligning to TRBD2. Germline trimming cut 4 bases from V and 0 bases from J; bases unmatched to any gene: 7. CDR3 length equals 15 residues. From germline, CDR1 is SGHTS and CDR2 YDEGEE. The CDR3: CASSRIGGSSYEQYF. The CDR3 DNA reads as TGTGCCAGCAGCCGAATCGGGGGGAGCTCCTACGAGCAGTACTTC.

The genes are TRBV12-3 or TRBV12-4 and TRBJ2-4; possibly TRBD1 for D (6 bases). Trimming removed 3 bases from V and 12 bases from J, with 21 bases in between. This CDR3 contains 15 residues. CDR3 protein: CASSLGPQSSDSQYF. DNA for the CDR3: TGTGCCAGCAGTTTGGGCCCCCAAAGCTCGGACAGTCAGTACTTC.

The rearrangement joins TRBV6-2 or TRBV6-3 to TRBJ2-2; 15 bases match TRBD2. Trimming removed 6 bases from V and 4 bases from J; junction bases left unmatched: 3. Germline-derived CDR1 and CDR2 are MNHEY and SVGEGT. The CDR3 covers 16 residues. CDR3 region: CASRGLAGGGTGELFF. The CDR3 coding sequence is TGTGCCAGCAGGGGACTAGCGGGAGGAGGCACCGGGGAGCTGTTTTTT.

This clonotype was counted once. The gene calls are TRBV9 and TRBJ2-7; D possibly uses TRBD1 or TRBD2 (5 bases each). V was clipped by 0 bases and J by 0 bases, with 16 bases between them. The CDR3 is 17 residues long. Germline assignment: CDR1 SGDLS and CDR2 YYNGEE. The CDR3 DNA reads as TGTGCCAGCAGCGTAGGGTCGGCGGCAGGGAGCTCCTACGAGCAGTACTTC. Translation: CASSVGSAAGSSYEQYF.

This clonotype was counted between two and nine times. J is TRBJ2-5 and V is TRBV7-8, with 8 bases matching TRBD2. This CDR3 has 14 residues. V shed 6 bases and J 4 bases; nucleotides not matched to a gene: 7. From germline, CDR1 is SGHVS and CDR2 FQNEAQ. The CDR3 protein is CASRSGRGGETQYF. The CDR3 DNA reads as TGTGCCAGCAGAAGCGGGAGAGGAGGAGAGACCCAGTACTTC.

The chain uses TRBV10-3 and TRBJ1-5; D gene unclear. With 6 bases removed from V and 6 bases from J, the gap between germline ends came to 12 bases. Germline V lookup: CDR1 ENHRY, CDR2 SYGVKD. CDR3 length equals 13 residues. The CDR3 coding sequence is TGTGCCATCAGCCGGGCCACGAGTCAGCCCCAGCATTTT. It encodes CAISRATSQPQHF.

The sample holds a few counts of this clonotype. The chain employs TRBV4-2 and TRBJ1-4; no firm D call. Between the trimmed V and J ends, which lost 4 bases and 6 bases, there was a span of 15 bases. CDR1 is LGHNA and CDR2 is YNFKEQ in the germline V gene. The CDR3 length is 15 residues. The DNA for the CDR3 is TGTGCCAGCAGCCTAGTGGGTGGGAGGGATGAAAAACTGTTTTTT. This codes for CASSLVGGRDEKLFF.

This sequence joins TRBV5-1 and TRBJ2-1, with 11 positions matching TRBD1. The V and J ends lost 4 bases and 6 bases, in that order; junction bases with no gene match: 12. Germline V CDR1 and CDR2: SGHRS, YFSETQ. The length of the CDR3 is 17 residues. The CDR3 DNA reads TGCGCCAGCAGCCCGGGACGAACGGGACAGGGGGGCAATGAGCAGTTCTTC. Translation: CASSPGRTGQGGNEQFF.

The rearrangement uses TRBV20-1 and TRBJ2-5; 9 positions agree with TRBD1. Per the germline V gene, CDR1 is DFQATT and CDR2 is SNEGSKA (reference sequence). The CDR3 consists of 13 residues. V lost 5 bases to trimming and J lost 3 bases; unmatched junction nucleotides: 4. The CDR3: CSAVRDREETQYF. For the CDR3, the DNA is TGCAGTGCTGTCCGGGACAGGGAAGAGACCCAGTACTTC.

This clonotype appeared a few times. The chain has TRBV20-1 and TRBJ2-1; the match to TRBD2 covers 8 bases. This CDR3 has 17 amino acids. V shed 3 bases and J 7 bases; nucleotides not matched to a gene: 17. CDR1 DFQATT and CDR2 SNEGSKA come from the germline V gene (reference sequence). The CDR3 is CSASPGPSGRRGNEQFF. The CDR3 region has the DNA TGCAGTGCTAGTCCCGGCCCCAGCGGGAGAAGGGGTAATGAGCAGTTCTTC.

This clonotype appeared a few times. The chain joins TRBV11-1 to TRBJ2-3; 7 nucleotides match TRBD1. After removal of 5 bases from V and 2 bases from J, the junction contained 19 bases not matched to a gene. This CDR3 is built from 19 residues. Germline V lookup: CDR1 SGHAT, CDR2 FQDESV (reference sequence). CDR3 amino acids: CASSDGTVLPGTHTDTQYF. The CDR3, as DNA: TGTGCCAGCAGCGACGGGACAGTCTTGCCCGGAACTCACACAGATACGCAGTATTTT.

This clonotype was recorded a few times. The chain recombines TRBV5-1 with TRBJ2-3, with 9 bases identical to TRBD1. The CDR3 is made up of 15 amino acids. In germline, CDR1 is SGHRS, CDR2 YFSETQ. J was trimmed by 3 bases and V by 4 bases; bases with no gene match: 6. The DNA of the CDR3 is TGCGCCAGCAGCGCAGGACAGGGGCCAACAGATACGCAGTATTTT. Protein: CASSAGQGPTDTQYF.

The chain combines TRBV5-6 with TRBJ1-5, with D unresolved. Trimming cost V 0 bases and J 3 bases, with 4 bases left between them. CDR1 is SGHDT and CDR2 is YYEEEE in the germline V gene. The CDR3 is made up of 13 amino acids. In nucleotides, the CDR3 is TGTGCCAGCAGCTTGGCCAACAATCAGCCCCAGCATTTT. Translated, it gives CASSLANNQPQHF.

This chain uses TRBV5-1 with TRBJ1-4, with 7 bases aligning to TRBD1. The V gene end was trimmed by 0 bases and the J gene end by 8 bases; junction bases not matched to a gene: 7. CDR1 SGHRS and CDR2 YFSETQ come from the germline V gene. This CDR3 region has 15 residues. The CDR3 coding sequence is TGCGCCAGCAGCTTGGTGACAGGGATGGGCGAAAAACTGTTTTTT. Translation gives CASSLVTGMGEKLFF.

The chain recombines TRBV12-3 or TRBV12-4 with TRBJ1-3, with D hard to call. With 2 bases removed from V and 3 bases from J, the gap between germline ends came to 5 bases. The CDR3 spans 13 residues. Written as DNA, the CDR3 is TGTGCCAGCAGTTTATTAGTTGGAAACACCATATATTTT. Protein: CASSLLVGNTIYF.

This chain joins TRBV4-1 and TRBJ2-7, with 7 nucleotides matching TRBD1. The length of the CDR3 is 17 residues. Trimming cost V 1 base and J 6 bases; bases outside gene matches: 15. Germline loops: CDR1 MGHRA, CDR2 YSYEKL. CDR3 nucleotide sequence: TGCGCCAGCAGCCAAGGTCTAGGGGGCGCTGTCCGGGGCGAGCAGTACTTC. It yields the protein CASSQGLGGAVRGEQYF.

The table lists this clonotype with a few counts. V is TRBV12-3 or TRBV12-4 and J is TRBJ2-1; D uncertain. Deletions cut 2 bases from V and 2 bases from J, with 7 bases between. The CDR3 contains 14 residues. As DNA, the CDR3 is TGTGCCAGCAGTTTAAATGGGGCCTACAATGAGCAGTTCTTC. Translating it yields CASSLNGAYNEQFF.

There are a few counts of this clonotype. The V gene is TRBV21-1, the J gene TRBJ1-5; no check of the table's D call, TRBD1, against the DNA was made. TRBV21-1 is a pseudogene segment. The CDR3 length is 18 residues. The CDR3 spells CASSKVTGDCYSNQPQHF. DNA for the CDR3: TGTGCCAGCAGCAAAGTTACAGGGGATTGCTATAGCAATCAGCCCCAGCATTTT.